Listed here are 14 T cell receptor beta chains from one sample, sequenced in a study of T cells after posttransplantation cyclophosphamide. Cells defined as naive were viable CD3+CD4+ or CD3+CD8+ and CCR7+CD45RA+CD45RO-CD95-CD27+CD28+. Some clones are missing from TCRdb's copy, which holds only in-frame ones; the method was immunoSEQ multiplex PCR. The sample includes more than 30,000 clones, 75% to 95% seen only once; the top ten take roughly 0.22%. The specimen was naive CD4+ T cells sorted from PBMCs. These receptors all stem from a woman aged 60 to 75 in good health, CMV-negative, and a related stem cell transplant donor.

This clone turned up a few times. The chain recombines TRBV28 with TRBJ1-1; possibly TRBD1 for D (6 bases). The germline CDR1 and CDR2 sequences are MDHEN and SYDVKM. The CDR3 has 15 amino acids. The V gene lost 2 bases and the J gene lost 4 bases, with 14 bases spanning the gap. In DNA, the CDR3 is TGTGCCAGCAGTTTACCCGCAGGGGTGGGCACTGAAGCTTTCTTT. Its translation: CASSLPAGVGTEAFF.

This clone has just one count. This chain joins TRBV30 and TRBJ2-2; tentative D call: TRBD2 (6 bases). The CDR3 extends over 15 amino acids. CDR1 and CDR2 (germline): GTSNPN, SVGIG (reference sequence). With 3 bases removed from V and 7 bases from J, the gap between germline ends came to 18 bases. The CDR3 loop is CAWSTGGSIFGELFF. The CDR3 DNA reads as TGTGCCTGGAGCACCGGGGGTTCTATCTTCGGGGAGCTGTTTTTT.

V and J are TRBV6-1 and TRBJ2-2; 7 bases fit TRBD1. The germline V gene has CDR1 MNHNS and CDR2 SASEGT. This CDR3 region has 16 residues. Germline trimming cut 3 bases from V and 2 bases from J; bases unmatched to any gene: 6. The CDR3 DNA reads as TGTGCCAGCAGTGAGACCGGGACAGTTAACACCGGGGAGCTGTTTTTT. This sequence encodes CASSETGTVNTGELFF.

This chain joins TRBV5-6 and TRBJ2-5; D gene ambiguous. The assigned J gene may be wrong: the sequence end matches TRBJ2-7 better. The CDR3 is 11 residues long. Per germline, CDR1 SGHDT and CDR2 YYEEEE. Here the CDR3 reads CASSSRYEQYF. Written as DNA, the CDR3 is TGTGCCAGCAGCTCGCGCTACGAGCAGTACTTC.

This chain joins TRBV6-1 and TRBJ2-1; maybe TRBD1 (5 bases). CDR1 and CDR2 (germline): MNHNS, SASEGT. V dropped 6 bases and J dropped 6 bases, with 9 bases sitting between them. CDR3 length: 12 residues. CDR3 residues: CASRDSSNEQFF. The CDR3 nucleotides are TGTGCCAGCAGAGACAGTAGCAATGAGCAGTTCTTC.

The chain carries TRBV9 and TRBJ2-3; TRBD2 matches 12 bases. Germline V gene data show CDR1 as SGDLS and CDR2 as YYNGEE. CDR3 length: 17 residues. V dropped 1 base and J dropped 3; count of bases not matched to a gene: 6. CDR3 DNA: TGTGCCAGCAGCGTAACCCCCCTAGCGGGGGGGACAGATACGCAGTATTTT. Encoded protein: CASSVTPLAGGTDTQYF.

This chain's CDR3 is CASTMRAANEQFF. CDR3 DNA sequence: TGTGCCAGCACCATGCGAGCGGCCAATGAGCAGTTCTTC. The chain links TRBV27 to TRBJ2-1, with TRBD2 as a possible D gene (5 bases). V was pared by 7 bases and J by 6 bases, with 13 bases between. Germline loops: CDR1 MNHEY, CDR2 SMNVEV (reference sequence). CDR3 length: 13 amino acids.

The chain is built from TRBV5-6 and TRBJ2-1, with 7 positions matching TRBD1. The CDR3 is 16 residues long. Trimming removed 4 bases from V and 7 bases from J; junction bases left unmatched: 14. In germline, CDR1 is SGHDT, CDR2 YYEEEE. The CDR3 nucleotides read TGTGCCAGCAGCCGAGAACCGACAGGGACCGGGAATGAGCAGTTCTTC. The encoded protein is CASSREPTGTGNEQFF.

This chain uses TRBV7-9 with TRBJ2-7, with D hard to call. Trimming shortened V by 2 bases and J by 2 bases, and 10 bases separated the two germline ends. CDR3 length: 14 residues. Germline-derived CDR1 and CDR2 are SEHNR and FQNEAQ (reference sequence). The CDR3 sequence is CASSLSLPTYEQYF. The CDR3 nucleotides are TGTGCCAGCAGCTTAAGTCTACCAACCTACGAGCAGTACTTC. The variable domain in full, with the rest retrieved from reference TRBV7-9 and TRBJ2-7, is DTGVSQNPRHKITKRGQNVTFRCDPISEHNRLYWYRQTLGQGPEFLTYFQNEAQLEKSRLLSDRFSAERPKGSFSTLEIQRTEQGDSAMYLCASSLSLPTYEQYFGPGTRLTVT.

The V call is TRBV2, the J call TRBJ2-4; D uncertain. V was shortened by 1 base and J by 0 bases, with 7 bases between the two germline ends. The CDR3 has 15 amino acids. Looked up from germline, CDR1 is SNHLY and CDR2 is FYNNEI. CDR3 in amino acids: CASSEVLLAKNIQYF. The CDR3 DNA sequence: TGTGCCAGCAGTGAAGTTCTACTAGCCAAAAACATTCAGTACTTC.

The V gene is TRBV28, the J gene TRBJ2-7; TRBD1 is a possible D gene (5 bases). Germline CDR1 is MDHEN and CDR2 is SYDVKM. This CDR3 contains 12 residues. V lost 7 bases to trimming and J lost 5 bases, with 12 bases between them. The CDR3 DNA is TGTGCCAGCACTGCAGGGATCGACGAGCAGTACTTC. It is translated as CASTAGIDEQYF.

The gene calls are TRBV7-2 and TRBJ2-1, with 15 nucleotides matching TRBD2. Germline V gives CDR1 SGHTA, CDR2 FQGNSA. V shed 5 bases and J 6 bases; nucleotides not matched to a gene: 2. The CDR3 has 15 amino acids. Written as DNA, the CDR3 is TGTGCCAGCAGCCCGGGACTAGCGGGGGGCAATGAGCAGTTCTTC. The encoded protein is CASSPGLAGGNEQFF.

The CDR3 spells CASSYSRDRGHEQYF. The CDR3 DNA reads TGTGCCAGCAGTTATAGCCGGGACAGGGGGCACGAGCAGTACTTC. The rearrangement links TRBV11-2 to TRBJ2-7, with 12 bases matching TRBD1. V lost 6 bases and J lost 5; bases outside the gene matches: 8. This CDR3 spans 15 amino acids. Germline V CDR1 and CDR2: SGHAT, FQNNGV. Based on the CDR3 plus reference TRBV11-2 and TRBJ2-7, the full variable domain is EAGVAQSPRYKIIEKRQSVAFWCNPISGHATLYWYQQILGQGPKLLIQFQNNGVVDDSQLPKDRFSAERLKGVDSTLKIQPAKLEDSAVYLCASSYSRDRGHEQYFGPGTRLTVT.

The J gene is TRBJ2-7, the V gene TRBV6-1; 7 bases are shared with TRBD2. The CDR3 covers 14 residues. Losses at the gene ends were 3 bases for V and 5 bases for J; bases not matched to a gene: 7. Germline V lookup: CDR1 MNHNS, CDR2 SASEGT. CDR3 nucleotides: TGTGCCAGCAGTGATCGGGGGAGGGGCAACGAGCAGTACTTC. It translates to CASSDRGRGNEQYF.